The 24 T cell receptor beta chains reported below all come from one sample, sequenced in a study of PD-1 blockade in classical Hodgkin lymphoma. There was relapse after autologous stem cell transplantation in every patient, and there was variation in brentuximab vedotin exposure. Clones were read by immunoSEQ multiplex PCR, and TCRdb kept only the in-frame ones, dropping some. The table shows just under 45,000 clones, with approximately 70% occurring only once. The sequenced sample was peripheral blood mononuclear cells (PBMCs), obtained before the second cycle of nivolumab. Receptors were obtained from a human donor with classical Hodgkin lymphoma.

J is TRBJ1-1 and V is TRBV5-6; D gene unclear. V shed 4 bases and J shed 6 bases, with 10 bases lying between them. This CDR3 is 12 amino acids long. CDR1 and CDR2 (germline): SGHDT, YYEEEE. In DNA, the CDR3 is TGTGCCAGCAGCCCAGTTGGGGCTGAAGCTTTCTTT. As protein: CASSPVGAEAFF.

This clone was seen a handful of times. This sequence joins TRBV27 and TRBJ2-1, with TRBD2 matching over 10 bases. The CDR3 has 19 residues. Germline V lookup: CDR1 MNHEY, CDR2 SMNVEV (reference sequence). J was trimmed by 0 bases and V by 10 bases; bases with no gene match: 18. This CDR3 reads CATSEGSSGSPGSYNEQFF. The CDR3 coding sequence is TGTGCCACCAGCGAGGGATCTAGCGGGAGTCCTGGCTCCTACAATGAGCAGTTCTTC.

This clone has only one observation. V usage is TRBV6-5 and J usage is TRBJ1-4; the D is unclear. V dropped 0 bases and J dropped 7 bases, with 12 bases sitting between them. Germline loops: CDR1 MNHEY, CDR2 SVGAGI. This CDR3 has 15 amino acids. This CDR3 is CASSYSGMEGEKLFF. Written as DNA, the CDR3 is TGTGCCAGCAGTTACTCGGGCATGGAGGGTGAAAAACTGTTTTTT.

This chain connects TRBV29-1 to TRBJ2-3; TRBD1 might be the D (6 bases). Deletions cut 6 bases from V and 4 bases from J, with 17 bases between. The CDR3 is 14 amino acids. From germline, CDR1 is SQVTM and CDR2 ANQGSEA. The chain's CDR3 is CSVPRQGNPDTQYF. DNA of the CDR3: TGCAGCGTCCCCCGGCAGGGGAACCCAGATACGCAGTATTTT.

This chain links TRBV7-3 with TRBJ2-1; perhaps TRBD2 as D (6 bases). Germline V CDR1 and CDR2: SGHTA, FQGTGA. This CDR3 is built from 15 residues. Trimming left V 1 base short and J 4 bases short, with 11 bases between. The CDR3 loop reads CASSLSGNLYNEQFF. CDR3 DNA sequence: TGTGCCAGCAGCTTAAGCGGGAACCTTTACAATGAGCAGTTCTTC.

The V gene is TRBV5-5, the J gene TRBJ1-5; 7 positions agree with TRBD1. The CDR3 loop spans 15 amino acids. Germline V CDR1 and CDR2: SGHKS, YYEKEE (reference sequence). Trimming cost V 4 bases and J 3 bases; bases outside gene matches: 7. CDR3 residues: CASSNPGQNNQPQHF. CDR3 DNA sequence: TGTGCCAGCAGCAACCCGGGACAGAACAATCAGCCCCAGCATTTT.

This rearrangement joins TRBV9 to TRBJ1-5; tentatively, D is TRBD1 (5 bases). The germline V gene encodes CDR1 SGDLS and CDR2 YYNGEE. Trimming removed 3 bases from V and 6 bases from J, with 16 bases in between. There are 15 residues in the CDR3. The CDR3 here is CASSANGGGGQPQHF. Here the CDR3 DNA reads TGTGCCAGCAGCGCCAACGGGGGGGGAGGTCAGCCCCAGCATTTT.

The V call is TRBV6-5, the J call TRBJ1-5; 8 positions match TRBD1. The germline CDR1 and CDR2 sequences are MNHEY and SVGAGI. CDR3 length: 15 amino acids. J gave up 2 bases and V 6 bases, and 6 bases lay outside the gene matches. The CDR3: CASRDPGQGNQPQHF. CDR3 bases: TGTGCCAGCAGAGACCCGGGACAGGGCAATCAGCCCCAGCATTTT.

On this clone itself: This may come from a read error, since a much larger clone is one base off. CDR3 nucleotide sequence: TGTGCCGGCAGCCAAAGACAGGGGGCGTATGAGCAGTACTTC. Translated, it gives CAGSQRQGAYEQYF. The chain uses TRBV28 and TRBJ2-7; 10 bases fit TRBD1. Per germline, CDR1 MDHEN and CDR2 SYDVKM. This CDR3 has 14 amino acids.

The chain uses TRBV5-1 and TRBJ1-2, with no clear D. Trimming shortened V by 4 bases and J by 0 bases, and 10 bases separated the two germline ends. Germline CDR1 reads SGHRS; CDR2 reads YFSETQ. This CDR3 is 14 amino acids long. The CDR3 DNA follows: TGCGCCAGCAGCCAAGACATGACTAACTATGGCTACACCTTC. This translates into CASSQDMTNYGYTF.

This clone was observed a handful of times. The chain employs TRBV21-1 and TRBJ2-6; the table gives TRBD1 as D, unverified against the DNA. TRBV21-1 constitutes a pseudogene. This CDR3 has 17 amino acids. CDR3 DNA: TGTGCCAGCAGCAGGGACAGGGAGTCGTCTGGGGCCAACGTCCTGACTTTC. Translating it yields CASSRDRESSGANVLTF.

This clone was seen a few times. This chain connects TRBV27 to TRBJ1-1, with TRBD1 as a possible D gene (5 bases). The germline gives CDR1 MNHEY, CDR2 SMNVEV (reference sequence). The CDR3 totals 16 residues. V was pared by 2 bases and J by 2 bases, with 15 bases between. CDR3 nucleotides: TGTGCCAGCAGTTTAGGAGGACACGTCTCCAACACTGAAGCTTTCTTT. Translated, it gives CASSLGGHVSNTEAFF.

The rearrangement links TRBV18 to TRBJ2-5; D gene ambiguous. The CDR3 runs 12 residues. Germline CDR1 is KGHSH and CDR2 is LQKENI. V lost 6 bases, J lost 3 bases, and 8 bases lay in between. The CDR3, as DNA: TGTGCCAGCTCCCGGCCGAAAGAGACCCAGTACTTC. Translation gives CASSRPKETQYF.

V is TRBV14 and J is TRBJ2-5; D is tentatively TRBD1 or TRBD2 (6 bases each). V gave up 3 bases and J gave up 5 bases, with 16 bases separating them. Per the germline V gene, CDR1 is SGHDN and CDR2 is FVKESK. The CDR3 runs to 15 residues. CDR3 protein: CASSHHRGRLETQYF. As DNA, the CDR3 is TGTGCCAGCAGCCATCATCGGGGGCGTTTGGAGACCCAGTACTTC.

DNA of the CDR3: TGTGCCAGCAGCTTATGGCTTAACACCGGGGAGCTGTTTTTT. Translating it yields CASSLWLNTGELFF. The chain has TRBV7-9 and TRBJ2-2; the D is unclear. This CDR3 spans 14 amino acids. Between the trimmed V and J ends, which lost 2 bases and 2 bases, there was a span of 6 bases. Germline V CDR1 and CDR2: SEHNR, FQNEAQ (reference sequence).

This clone appeared a single time. The rearrangement links TRBV7-9 to TRBJ2-5; 7 nucleotides align to TRBD2. This CDR3 is built from 14 residues. V shed 7 bases, J shed 6 bases, and the junction held 11 bases outside the gene matches. The V gene's germline CDR1 is SEHNR and CDR2 FQNEAQ (reference sequence). CDR3 protein: CASTSTGTTQTQYF. For the CDR3, the DNA is TGTGCCAGCACCTCAACCGGGACTACGCAGACCCAGTACTTC.

Remarks on this clone: One end of the junction is discordant with germline, which a read error may explain. V gene TRBV7-7 combines with J gene TRBJ2-2; 8 bases match TRBD1. Germline CDR1 SSHAT, CDR2 FNYEAQ (reference sequence). This CDR3 is 14 amino acids long. The CDR3 sequence: CASSPATGGGELFF. The DNA of the CDR3 is TGTGCTAGCAGCCCGGCCACAGGGGGCGGGGAGCTGTTTTTT.

CDR3 sequence: CASSLGGLTYEQYF. CDR3 nucleotides: TGTGCCAGCAGTCTGGGGGGCCTTACCTACGAGCAGTACTTC. The chain employs TRBV7-2 and TRBJ2-7; perhaps D is TRBD1 or TRBD2 (6 bases each). The V end was cut by 6 bases, the J end by 2 bases, with 14 bases between. CDR1 and CDR2 (germline): SGHTA, FQGNSA. CDR3 size: 14 residues.

Written as DNA, the CDR3 is TGTGCCAGCAGCCCCCAGACAGGGTTCATGAACACTGAAGCTTTCTTT. This encodes CASSPQTGFMNTEAFF. V and J are TRBV9 and TRBJ1-1; TRBD1 aligns across 7 bases. Unmatched junction bases numbered 9, after V lost 4 bases and J lost 0 bases. Germline V CDR1 and CDR2: SGDLS, YYNGEE. The length of the CDR3 is 16 residues. Looking up the rest from reference TRBV9 and TRBJ1-1 gives the full variable domain: DSGVTQTPKHLITATGQRVTLRCSPRSGDLSVYWYQQSLDQGLQFLIQYYNGEERAKGNILERFSAQQFPDLHSELNLSSLELGDSALYFCASSPQTGFMNTEAFFGQGTRLTVV.

V and J are TRBV18 and TRBJ1-5, with D tentatively TRBD1 (5 bases). Germline V gene lookup returns CDR1 KGHSH and CDR2 LQKENI. V was trimmed by 3 bases and J by 2 bases, leaving 8 bases between them. The CDR3 spans 14 residues. The CDR3 spells CASSPTGGNQPQHF. The CDR3 nucleotides are TGTGCCAGCTCACCTACAGGCGGCAATCAGCCCCAGCATTTT.

The chain couples TRBV5-4 to TRBJ1-3, with D possibly matching TRBD1 (6 bases). Trimming cost V 2 bases and J 1 base, with 13 bases left between them. This CDR3 contains 16 residues. Germline V lookup: CDR1 SGHNT, CDR2 YYREEE (reference sequence). For the CDR3, the DNA is TGTGCCAGCAGCTTACAGGGATGGAGGTCTGGAAACACCATATATTTT. It translates to CASSLQGWRSGNTIYF. Full variable domain (rest looked up from reference TRBV5-4 and TRBJ1-3): ETGVTQSPTHLIKTRGQQVTLRCSSQSGHNTVSWYQQALGQGPQFIFQYYREEENGRGNFPPRFSGLQFPNYSSELNVNALELDDSALYLCASSLQGWRSGNTIYFGEGSWLTVV.

The chain combines TRBV5-4 with TRBJ2-5, with 9 bases that match TRBD2. The CDR3 loop spans 15 amino acids. With 4 bases clipped from V and 2 bases from J, the junction kept 6 bases outside the gene matches. Germline V gene lookup returns CDR1 SGHNT and CDR2 YYREEE (reference sequence). CDR3 bases: TGTGCCAGCAGCGCTGGACTAGCGCTACAAGAGACCCAGTACTTC. Protein: CASSAGLALQETQYF.

The CDR3 reads CASSQGQGPNTGELFF. CDR3 sequence (DNA): TGTGCCAGCAGCCAGGGACAGGGTCCGAACACCGGGGAGCTGTTTTTT. The chain uses TRBV7-2 and TRBJ2-2, with 9 bases that match TRBD1. In germline, CDR1 is SGHTA, CDR2 FQGNSA. V dropped 5 bases and J dropped 0; count of bases not matched to a gene: 4. The CDR3 spans 16 residues. The whole variable domain, remainder taken from reference TRBV7-2 and TRBJ2-2, is GAGVSQSPSNKVTEKGKDVELRCDPISGHTALYWYRQSLGQGLEFLIYFQGNSAPDKSGLPSDRFSAERTGGSVSTLTIQRTQQEDSAVYLCASSQGQGPNTGELFFGEGSRLTVL.

The chain links TRBV2 to TRBJ1-3, with a tentative D call TRBD1 (6 bases). CDR3 length: 13 residues. Germline V lookup: CDR1 SNHLY, CDR2 FYNNEI. The CDR3 DNA is TGTGCGTCAGGGGCGGACTATGGAAACACCATATATTTT. This gives the protein CASGADYGNTIYF.